These 29 T cell receptor beta chains originate from one sample sequenced in a study of early T cells in non-severe SARS-CoV-2 infection. In TCRdb, the 5' RACE reads were re-called with MiXCR into one record per CDR3 protein. The table records approximately 46,000 distinct CDR3 sequences, over 5% of them present only once. The material sequenced was whole blood. The receptors stem from an adult who was a healthcare worker with PCR-confirmed SARS-CoV-2 infection or an uninfected control (not recorded which).

This clonotype appeared many times. This chain uses TRBV20-1 with TRBJ2-7; 7 nucleotides agree with TRBD2. This CDR3 comprises 15 residues. Germline V gives CDR1 DFQATT, CDR2 SNEGSKA (reference sequence). With V trimmed by 1 base and J by 2 bases, 8 bases remained unmatched. The CDR3 coding sequence is TGCAGTGCTAGAGGGCCGGGACTAACCACCTACGAGCAGTACTTC. Protein: CSARGPGLTTYEQYF.

The V and J genes are TRBV19 and TRBJ1-2; TRBD1 is a possible D gene (5 bases). Germline V CDR1 and CDR2: LNHDA, SQIVND (reference sequence). Between the trimmed V and J ends, which lost 7 bases and 7 bases, there was a span of 16 bases. The CDR3 loop spans 13 amino acids. CDR3 in DNA: TGTGCCAGTAAGATCCGGGACGAAAGTGGCTACACCTTC. Translating gives CASKIRDESGYTF.

This chain links TRBV9 with TRBJ2-7; the D is unclear. From germline, CDR1 is SGDLS and CDR2 YYNGEE. Deletions cut 4 bases from V and 4 bases from J, with 9 bases between. CDR3 length equals 12 residues. The CDR3 loop is CASSRSNYEQYF. CDR3 nucleotide sequence: TGTGCCAGCAGCCGTTCCAATTACGAGCAGTACTTC.

This clonotype was recorded a few times. The chain couples TRBV19 to TRBJ2-3; D is unresolved. Trimming left V 6 bases short and J 2 bases short, with 12 bases between. This CDR3 comprises 14 residues. Germline-derived CDR1 and CDR2 are LNHDA and SQIVND (reference sequence). The CDR3 DNA reads as TGTGCCAGTAGAGAGTACTCAGACACAGATACGCAGTATTTT. As protein: CASREYSDTDTQYF.

This clonotype occurred many times. The J gene is TRBJ1-1, the V gene TRBV7-2; the D is unclear. The V and J ends lost 4 bases and 2 bases respectively, with 14 bases between them. Germline V gene sequence: CDR1 SGHTA, CDR2 FQGNSA. CDR3 length: 15 residues. The CDR3 DNA sequence: TGTGCCAGCAGCTCACCCGGGATTGGTAACACTGAAGCTTTCTTT. Protein product: CASSSPGIGNTEAFF.

At least ten counts were recorded for this clonotype. The chain combines TRBV28 with TRBJ2-1; D possibly corresponds to TRBD2 (6 bases). V gave up 4 bases and J gave up 4 bases, with 14 bases separating them. The CDR3 is made up of 15 amino acids. Looked up from germline, CDR1 is MDHEN and CDR2 is SYDVKM. The CDR3: CASSSPGGGYNEQFF. The DNA of the CDR3 is TGTGCCAGCAGTTCCCCTGGGGGAGGATACAATGAGCAGTTCTTC.

The chain couples TRBV5-4 to TRBJ2-2; D is tentatively TRBD1 or TRBD2 (6 bases each). The germline gives CDR1 SGHNT, CDR2 YYREEE (reference sequence). The CDR3 has 17 amino acids. V lost 4 bases to trimming and J lost 4 bases, with 20 bases between them. The DNA of the CDR3 is TGTGCCAGCAGCCCGGGGACGGCACGGGGGCGCACCGGGGAGCTGTTTTTT. Translated, it gives CASSPGTARGRTGELFF.

This clonotype has at least ten counts. The chain joins TRBV20-1 to TRBJ1-5; tentatively, D is TRBD1 (5 bases). V lost 3 bases and J lost 3, with 12 bases in between. This CDR3 contains 14 residues. The germline V gene has CDR1 DFQATT and CDR2 SNEGSKA (reference sequence). CDR3 coding DNA: TGCAGTGCTAGTAAGGGGCTAGTCAATCAGCCCCAGCATTTT. Its protein product is CSASKGLVNQPQHF.

This clonotype was recorded many times. The chain employs TRBV5-4 and TRBJ2-7; D possibly uses TRBD1 or TRBD2 (5 bases each). Trimming took 4 bases from V and 2 from J, leaving 13 bases between them. Per germline, CDR1 SGHNT and CDR2 YYREEE (reference sequence). The CDR3 loop spans 14 amino acids. This chain's CDR3 is CASSGDPNPYEQYF. The CDR3 DNA sequence: TGTGCCAGCAGCGGGGACCCAAACCCCTACGAGCAGTACTTC.

This clonotype turned up a few times. The CDR3 bases are TGTGCCAGCCGCGGCTCAGGGCGGGCCCAAGAGACCCAGTTCTTC. This translates into CASRGSGRAQETQFF. V usage is TRBV28 and J usage is TRBJ2-5; the D gene could be TRBD1 or TRBD2 (5 bases each). The J call may not be correct, given that the DNA end is closer to TRBJ2-1. The CDR3 length is 15 residues. Germline lookup yields CDR1 MDHEN and CDR2 SYDVKM.

J is TRBJ2-7 and V is TRBV28, with 9 bases identical to TRBD1. The CDR3 has 14 residues. With V trimmed by 6 bases and J by 6 bases, 9 bases remained unmatched. Per germline, CDR1 MDHEN and CDR2 SYDVKM. In nucleotides, the CDR3 is TGTGCCAGCAGGGAACCCGGGACAGGGACCGAGCAGTACTTC. Translation gives CASREPGTGTEQYF.

J is TRBJ1-1 and V is TRBV7-2; TRBD1 matches 7 bases. The V gene end was trimmed by 5 bases and the J gene end by 6 bases; junction bases not matched to a gene: 6. The CDR3 runs 13 residues. The germline V gene has CDR1 SGHTA and CDR2 FQGNSA. The CDR3 DNA sequence: TGTGCCAGCAGCGAGGGACAGAGGGCTGAAGCTTTCTTT. Amino acid sequence: CASSEGQRAEAFF.

This clonotype was seen many times. The rearrangement links TRBV24-1 to TRBJ2-6; no clear D. CDR3 length: 15 residues. Trimming removed 3 bases at V and 2 bases at J, with 7 bases between. Looked up from germline, CDR1 is KGHDR and CDR2 is SFDVKD. CDR3 nucleotide sequence: TGTGCCACCAGTGATCAGACTGCTGGGGCCAACGTCCTGACTTTC. Translated, it gives CATSDQTAGANVLTF.

At least ten counts were recorded for this clonotype. This chain links TRBV5-1 with TRBJ2-5, with 7 bases that match TRBD2. Trimming at V came to 3 bases and at J to 5 bases, leaving 10 bases not matched to a gene. Germline loops: CDR1 SGHRS, CDR2 YFSETQ. The CDR3 runs to 15 residues. This chain's CDR3 is CASSSSTSPSETQYF. For the CDR3, the DNA is TGCGCCAGCAGCTCGTCGACTAGCCCCAGTGAGACCCAGTACTTC.

This clonotype was detected many times. The CDR3 DNA sequence: TGTGCCAGCAGCAACCTGGGACAGGGGGGTTACGAGCAGTACTTC. This gives the protein CASSNLGQGGYEQYF. The J gene is TRBJ2-7, the V gene TRBV7-9, with 11 positions matching TRBD1. V dropped 5 bases and J dropped 4; count of bases not matched to a gene: 7. Germline V gives CDR1 SEHNR, CDR2 FQNEAQ (reference sequence). CDR3 size: 15 residues.

Only a few counts were recorded for this clonotype. The V gene is TRBV3-1, the J gene TRBJ2-7, with a weak D call TRBD2 (6 bases). The CDR3 extends over 15 amino acids. Trimming left V 0 bases short and J 10 bases short, with 19 bases between. The germline V gene encodes CDR1 LGHDT and CDR2 YNNKEL (reference sequence). For the CDR3, the DNA is TGTGCCAGCAGCCAAGACGGGGGAGGTAACAGGAGACAGTACTTC. Translated, it gives CASSQDGGGNRRQYF.

This clonotype came up many times. The rearrangement links TRBV7-2 to TRBJ2-1; D unresolved. CDR1 is SGHTA, CDR2 FQGNSA, per germline. Between the trimmed V and J ends, which lost 1 base and 0 bases, there was a span of 7 bases. The CDR3 is 15 residues long. CDR3 in DNA: TGTGCCAGCAGCTTAGGGGCTAGCTCCTACAATGAGCAGTTCTTC. Protein: CASSLGASSYNEQFF.

The rearrangement links TRBV18 to TRBJ1-3; no definite D call. The CDR3 spans 15 residues. CDR1 KGHSH and CDR2 LQKENI come from the germline V gene. V was shortened by 4 bases and J by 0 bases, with 10 bases between the two germline ends. This CDR3 reads CASSQGRSSGNTIYF. The CDR3 DNA is TGTGCCAGCTCACAAGGCAGGAGCTCTGGAAACACCATATATTTT.

There are a few counts of this clonotype. The chain joins TRBV20-1 to TRBJ1-5; unclear D gene. Per germline, CDR1 DFQATT and CDR2 SNEGSKA (reference sequence). Trimming left V 6 bases short and J 11 bases short, with 11 bases between. The CDR3 is 10 amino acids. The CDR3, as DNA: TGCAGTGCGTCCAGAGAAACCCAGCATTTT. Amino acid sequence: CSASRETQHF.

DNA of the CDR3: TGTGCCAGCTTCGACAGGGCGGAACTAGGGACCCAGTACTTC. The encoded protein is CASFDRAELGTQYF. The V and J genes are TRBV6-1 and TRBJ2-5, with TRBD1 matching 7 bases. Germline CDR1 and CDR2: MNHNS and SASEGT. This CDR3 contains 14 residues. J lost 7 bases, V lost 8 bases, and 13 bases had no gene match.

This clonotype came up a few times. This chain connects TRBV11-2 to TRBJ2-3; D not certain. With 3 bases removed from V and 0 bases from J, the gap between germline ends came to 10 bases. The germline CDR1 and CDR2 sequences are SGHAT and FQNNGV. There are 15 residues in the CDR3. The CDR3 bases are TGTGCCAGCAGCTTCGGGTCTCTTAGCACAGATACGCAGTATTTT. Protein sequence: CASSFGSLSTDTQYF.

This clonotype was seen a few times. V and J are TRBV5-6 and TRBJ1-2; no definite D call. Trimming pared 4 bases from V and 1 base from J, leaving 8 bases between. This CDR3 contains 13 residues. Germline V gives CDR1 SGHDT, CDR2 YYEEEE. The DNA for the CDR3 is TGTGCCAGCAGCGCCCAGGTTAACTATGGCTACACCTTC. This sequence encodes CASSAQVNYGYTF.

The chain is built from TRBV10-3 and TRBJ1-4; 8 nucleotides agree with TRBD1. The CDR3 runs 14 residues. CDR1 and CDR2 from the germline V gene are ENHRY and SYGVKD. V was clipped by 2 bases and J by 5 bases; unmatched bases: 1. The CDR3 is CAISEAGGNEKLFF. The CDR3 coding sequence is TGTGCCATCAGTGAGGCAGGGGGCAATGAAAAACTGTTTTTT.

This clonotype was counted a single time. The genes are TRBV6-5 and TRBJ1-5; the match to TRBD1 covers 7 bases. Looked up from germline, CDR1 is MNHEY and CDR2 is SVGAGI. V shed 7 bases, J shed 3 bases, and the junction held 3 bases outside the gene matches. The length of the CDR3 is 13 residues. This CDR3 is CASKTGPNQPQHF. As DNA, the CDR3 is TGTGCCAGCAAGACAGGGCCCAATCAGCCCCAGCATTTT.

V and J are TRBV6-2 or TRBV6-3 and TRBJ2-3, with D unclear. The CDR3 is 12 residues long. Germline V CDR1 and CDR2: MNHEY, SVGEGT. The germline V and J ends were trimmed by 7 bases and 14 bases, with 19 bases remaining between them. CDR3 DNA: TGTGCCAGCACTTTTGATGGGGATCCACGGTATTTT. Encoded protein: CASTFDGDPRYF.

This clonotype was seen at least ten times. The genes are TRBV10-3 and TRBJ1-3; no reliable D call. The germline V and J ends were trimmed by 5 bases and 3 bases, with 5 bases remaining between them. The V gene's germline CDR1 is ENHRY and CDR2 SYGVKD. CDR3 length: 12 amino acids. The CDR3 reads CAISFSGNTIYF. The CDR3 DNA sequence: TGTGCCATCAGTTTCAGTGGAAACACCATATATTTT.

The chain links TRBV5-8 to TRBJ1-6, with D possibly TRBD1 on 6 matching bases. This CDR3 comprises 20 residues. Germline values: CDR1 SGHTS, CDR2 YDEGEE. Trimming removed 3 bases at V and 1 base at J, with 23 bases between. CDR3 residues: CASSSGEGLGGPSYNSPLHF. In nucleotides, the CDR3 is TGTGCCAGCAGCTCCGGAGAGGGTCTAGGGGGTCCATCCTATAATTCACCCCTCCACTTT.

The sample holds many counts of this clonotype. This chain connects TRBV4-1 to TRBJ1-1, with D perhaps TRBD1 (5 bases). The CDR3 covers 13 residues. The V end lost 1 base, the J end lost 5 bases, and 8 bases lay between the germline ends. Germline-derived CDR1 and CDR2 are MGHRA and YSYEKL. The chain's CDR3 is CASSQVQGTEAFF. Here the CDR3 DNA reads TGCGCCAGCAGCCAAGTTCAGGGAACTGAAGCTTTCTTT.

This clonotype was seen more than once but under ten times. For the CDR3, the DNA is TGTGCCAGCAGCAGGGGGAACACTGAAGCTTTCTTT. Translation gives CASSRGNTEAFF. The chain uses TRBV6-2 or TRBV6-3 and TRBJ1-1; possible D gene TRBD1, 6 bases. V dropped 6 bases and J dropped 1 base, with 6 bases sitting between them. From germline, CDR1 is MNHEY and CDR2 SVGEGT. This CDR3 is 12 amino acids long.